A selection of T cell receptor beta chains follows, all from one sample in a study of cytomegalovirus exposure and HLA in healthy donors. Here immunoSEQ multiplex PCR was the method, and the copy in TCRdb shows in-frame clones only, minus some. Of under 200,000 clones detected, roughly 80% appear once; the ten largest clones hold 7% to 9.5%. The sequenced sample consisted of PBMCs. The receptors come from a male donor in good health and CMV-seropositive. CDR3s include the opening cysteine and the closing phenylalanine or tryptophan. D genes are given only for firm matches. Clone size is stated in some rows and not others, as once, few, many or a class when expanded.

D: -
size: -
V: TRBV28
J: TRBJ1-1
DNA: TGTGCCAGCAGTTTTCTCTCCGATGCCAACACGAACACTGAAGCTTTCTTT
CDR3: CASSFLSDANTNTEAFF

D: -
size: -
V: TRBV9
J: TRBJ2-4
DNA: TGTGCCAGCAACCCACAGGATGAGTTAGCCAAAAACAGTCAGTACTTC
CDR3: CASNPQDELAKNSQYF

D: -
size: -
V: TRBV11-2
J: TRBJ2-7
DNA: TGTGCCAGCAGCTTAGTAACAGGGAGGGCATACGAGCAGTACTTC
CDR3: CASSLVTGRAYEQYF

D: TRBD2
size: -
V: TRBV18
J: TRBJ2-1
DNA: TGTGCCAGCTCACGCGGGAGGGAGAATGAGCAGTTCTTC
CDR3: CASSRGRENEQFF

D: -
size: -
V: TRBV21-1
J: TRBJ2-5
DNA: TGTGCCAGCAGCAAACGGGACTGTCAAGAGAAAGGGACCCAGTACTTC
CDR3: CASSKRDCQEKGTQYF

D: TRBD2
size: -
V: TRBV7-9
J: TRBJ2-7
DNA: TGTGCCAGCAGCTCCCGGGACTACTCGAAGGGCGAGCAGTACTTC
CDR3: CASSSRDYSKGEQYF

D: TRBD1
size: -
V: TRBV30
J: TRBJ1-6
DNA: TGTGCCTGGAGCGGGGACAGGACAAATTCACCCCTCCACTTT
CDR3: CAWSGDRTNSPLHF

D: TRBD1
size: -
V: TRBV11-3
J: TRBJ2-7
DNA: TGTGCCAGCAGCTTAGGGACAGGAGTTCGGGAGCAGTACTTC
CDR3: CASSLGTGVREQYF

D: -
size: -
V: TRBV7-9
J: TRBJ2-5
DNA: TGTGCCAGCAGCTTAGGACCGGGTTGGGAGACCCAGTACTTC
CDR3: CASSLGPGWETQYF

D: TRBD1
size: -
V: TRBV19
J: TRBJ1-1
DNA: TGTGCCAGTAGTATGGCGGGCCGACCAGGGGGAGCTTTCTTT
CDR3: CASSMAGRPGGAFF

D: -
size: -
V: TRBV5-1
J: TRBJ2-1
DNA: TGCGCCAGCAGCCAGGGCAGGGCGAATGAGCAGTTCTTC
CDR3: CASSQGRANEQFF

D: -
size: -
V: TRBV2
J: TRBJ2-7
DNA: TGTGCCAGCAGTGACTGGACAGCGTCCTACGAGCAGTACTTC
CDR3: CASSDWTASYEQYF

D: -
size: -
V: TRBV7-2
J: TRBJ2-1
DNA: TGTGCCAGCGAGGAAGTCGATCGGGGGAGCTCCTACAATGAGCAGTTCTTC
CDR3: CASEEVDRGSSYNEQFF

D: TRBD2
size: -
V: TRBV27
J: TRBJ2-3
DNA: TGTGCCAGCAGCGCCACAGCGGGAGTCCCAGATACGCAGTATTTT
CDR3: CASSATAGVPDTQYF

D: TRBD1
size: once
V: TRBV30
J: TRBJ1-6
DNA: TGTGCCCATGGGACAGGAAATTCACCCCTCCACTTT
CDR3: CAHGTGNSPLHF

D: TRBD2
size: -
V: TRBV6-5
J: TRBJ2-3
DNA: TGTGCCAGCAGTTACTCTGGGACTAGTAAGGATACGCAGTATTTT
CDR3: CASSYSGTSKDTQYF

D: -
size: -
V: TRBV9
J: TRBJ2-3
DNA: TGTGCCAGCAGCGCCTATGACACAGATACGCAGTATTTT
CDR3: CASSAYDTDTQYF

D: -
size: -
V: TRBV7-9
J: TRBJ1-2
DNA: TGTGCCAGCAGCCCAGGAGGGGTCTATGGCTACACCTTC
CDR3: CASSPGGVYGYTF

D: TRBD2
size: -
V: TRBV11-3
J: TRBJ2-1
DNA: TGTGCCAGCAGCTTAGATGGGCTAGCGGGAGGGCCAAGGAGTGAGCAGTTCTTC
CDR3: CASSLDGLAGGPRSEQFF

D: -
size: few
V: TRBV19
J: TRBJ1-2
DNA: TGTGCCAGTAGTACCACCGGGACAAGGTATGGCTACACCTTC
CDR3: CASSTTGTRYGYTF

D: TRBD1
size: -
V: TRBV6-4
J: TRBJ2-1
DNA: TGTGCCAGCAGAACAGGGGGCTCTGATGAGCAGTTCTTC
CDR3: CASRTGGSDEQFF

D: -
size: -
V: TRBV5-1
J: TRBJ2-1
DNA: TGCGCCAGCAGCTCGCAGACCGGGACTTTCCGTGAGCAGTTCTTC
CDR3: CASSSQTGTFREQFF

D: TRBD2
size: -
V: TRBV5-4
J: TRBJ2-5
DNA: TGTGCCAGCAGCAATCCTTCGGGGGGGCTGGAGACCCAGTACTTC
CDR3: CASSNPSGGLETQYF

D: -
size: -
V: TRBV28
J: TRBJ1-2
DNA: TGTGCCAGCAGTCCAGGTACGGATGGCTACACCTTC
CDR3: CASSPGTDGYTF

D: TRBD1
size: -
V: TRBV5-5
J: TRBJ1-1
DNA: TGTGCCAGCAGCCCCAGGACAGGGGGCGAAGGCGCTTTCTTT
CDR3: CASSPRTGGEGAFF

D: TRBD2
size: -
V: TRBV6-6
J: TRBJ2-5
DNA: TGTGCCAGCAGCCTGCTAGCGGGAGGAGGAGAGACCCAGTACTTC
CDR3: CASSLLAGGGETQYF

D: -
size: -
V: TRBV5-5
J: TRBJ2-6
DNA: TGTGCCAGCAGCGACTTCTCTGGGGCCAACGTCCTGACTTTC
CDR3: CASSDFSGANVLTF